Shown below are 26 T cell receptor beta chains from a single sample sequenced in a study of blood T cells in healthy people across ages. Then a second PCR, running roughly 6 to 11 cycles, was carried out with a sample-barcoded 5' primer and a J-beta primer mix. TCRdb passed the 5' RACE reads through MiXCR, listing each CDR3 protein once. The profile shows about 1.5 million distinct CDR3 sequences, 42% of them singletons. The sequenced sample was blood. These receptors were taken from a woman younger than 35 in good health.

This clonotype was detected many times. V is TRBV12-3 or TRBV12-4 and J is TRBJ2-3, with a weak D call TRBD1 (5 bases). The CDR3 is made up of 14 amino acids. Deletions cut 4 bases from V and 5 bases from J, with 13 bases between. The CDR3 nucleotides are TGTGCCAGCAGTTCCGTGAGCCAGGGAGATACGCAGTATTTT. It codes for CASSSVSQGDTQYF.

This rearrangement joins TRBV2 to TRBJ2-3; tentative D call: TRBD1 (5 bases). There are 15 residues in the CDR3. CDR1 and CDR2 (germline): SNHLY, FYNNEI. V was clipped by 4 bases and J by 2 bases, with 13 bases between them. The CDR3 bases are TGTGCCAGCAGTGTACGGACAACCTCCACAGATACGCAGTATTTT. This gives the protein CASSVRTTSTDTQYF.

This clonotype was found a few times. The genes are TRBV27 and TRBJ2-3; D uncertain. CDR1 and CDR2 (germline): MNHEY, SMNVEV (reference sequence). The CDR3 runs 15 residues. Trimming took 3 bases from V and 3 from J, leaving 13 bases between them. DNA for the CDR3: TGTGCCAGCAGTTTTGCGTCCCCCCGAACAGATACGCAGTATTTT. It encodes CASSFASPRTDTQYF.

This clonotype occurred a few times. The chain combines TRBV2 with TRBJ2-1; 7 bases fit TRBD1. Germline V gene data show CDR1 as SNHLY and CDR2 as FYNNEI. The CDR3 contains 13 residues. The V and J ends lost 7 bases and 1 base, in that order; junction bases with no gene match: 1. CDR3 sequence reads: CASTGQSYNEQFF. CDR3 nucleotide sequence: TGTGCCAGCACGGGACAGTCCTACAATGAGCAGTTCTTC. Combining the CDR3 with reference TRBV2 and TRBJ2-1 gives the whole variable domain EPEVTQTPSHQVTQMGQEVILRCVPISNHLYFYWYRQILGQKVEFLVSFYNNEISEKSEIFDDQFSVERPDGSNFTLKIRSTKLEDSAMYFCASTGQSYNEQFFGPGTRLTVL.

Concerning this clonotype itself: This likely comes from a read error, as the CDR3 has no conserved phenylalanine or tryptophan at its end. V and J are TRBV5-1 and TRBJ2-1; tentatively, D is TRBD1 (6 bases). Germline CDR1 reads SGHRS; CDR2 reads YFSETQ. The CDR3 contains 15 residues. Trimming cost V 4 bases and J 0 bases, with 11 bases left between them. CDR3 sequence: CASSLRDNSYNEQFV. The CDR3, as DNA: TGCGCCAGCAGCCTTCGGGACAACTCCTACAATGAGCAGTTCGTC.

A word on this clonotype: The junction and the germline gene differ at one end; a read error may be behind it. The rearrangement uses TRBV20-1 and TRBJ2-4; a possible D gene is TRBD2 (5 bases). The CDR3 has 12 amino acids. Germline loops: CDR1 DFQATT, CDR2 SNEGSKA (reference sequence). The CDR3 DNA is TGCAGTACTAGAGAAATGAAGGATAAGCAGTACTTC. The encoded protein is CSTREMKDKQYF.

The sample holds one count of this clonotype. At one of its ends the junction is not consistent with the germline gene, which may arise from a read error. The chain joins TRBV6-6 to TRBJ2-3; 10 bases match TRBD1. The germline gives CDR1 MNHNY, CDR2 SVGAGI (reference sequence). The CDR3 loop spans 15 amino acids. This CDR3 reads CATSPTGGFTDTQDF. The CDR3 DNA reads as TGTGCCACCTCGCCGACAGGGGGCTTTACAGATACGCAGGATTTT.

The CDR3: CASSPAGAGYGYTF. For the CDR3, the DNA is TGTGCCAGCAGCCCCGCGGGGGCAGGCTATGGCTACACCTTC. The chain uses TRBV27 and TRBJ1-2, with TRBD1 as a possible D gene (6 bases). Germline V lookup: CDR1 MNHEY, CDR2 SMNVEV (reference sequence). V shed 6 bases and J shed 4 bases, with 15 bases lying between them. There are 14 residues in the CDR3.

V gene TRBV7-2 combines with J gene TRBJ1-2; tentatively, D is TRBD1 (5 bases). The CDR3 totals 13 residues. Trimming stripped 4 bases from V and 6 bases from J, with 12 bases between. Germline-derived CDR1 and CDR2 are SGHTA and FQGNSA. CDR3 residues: CASSSRDVDGYTF. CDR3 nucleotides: TGTGCCAGCAGCTCTCGGGACGTCGATGGCTACACCTTC.

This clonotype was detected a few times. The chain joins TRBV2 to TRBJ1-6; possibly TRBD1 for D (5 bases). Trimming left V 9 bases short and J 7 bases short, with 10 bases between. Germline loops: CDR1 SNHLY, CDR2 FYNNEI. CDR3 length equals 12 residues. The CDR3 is CARQVENSPLHF. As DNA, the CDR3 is TGTGCCAGACAGGTGGAGAATTCACCCCTCCACTTT.

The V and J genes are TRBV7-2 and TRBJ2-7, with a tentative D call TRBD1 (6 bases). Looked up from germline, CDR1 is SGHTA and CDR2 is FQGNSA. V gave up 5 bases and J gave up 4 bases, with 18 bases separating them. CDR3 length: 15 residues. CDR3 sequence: CASSLPTGSPYEQYF. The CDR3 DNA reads TGTGCCAGCAGCCTTCCCACAGGGAGCCCTTACGAGCAGTACTTC.

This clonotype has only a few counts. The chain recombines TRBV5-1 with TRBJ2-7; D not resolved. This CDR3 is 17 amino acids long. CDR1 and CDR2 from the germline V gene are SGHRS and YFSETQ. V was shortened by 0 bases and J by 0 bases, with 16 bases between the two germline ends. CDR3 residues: CASSLAASDISSYEQYF. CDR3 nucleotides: TGCGCCAGCAGCTTGGCCGCGAGCGATATTAGCTCCTACGAGCAGTACTTC.

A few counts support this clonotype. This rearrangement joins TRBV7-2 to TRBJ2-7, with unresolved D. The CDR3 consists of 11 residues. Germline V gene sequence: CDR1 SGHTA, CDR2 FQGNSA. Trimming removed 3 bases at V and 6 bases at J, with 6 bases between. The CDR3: CASSFYLEQYF. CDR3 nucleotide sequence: TGTGCCAGCAGCTTCTATCTCGAGCAGTACTTC.

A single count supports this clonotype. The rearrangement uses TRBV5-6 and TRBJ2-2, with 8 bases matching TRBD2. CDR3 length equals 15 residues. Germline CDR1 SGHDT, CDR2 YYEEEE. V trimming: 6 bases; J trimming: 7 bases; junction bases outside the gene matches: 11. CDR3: CASTVGLGVLGELFF. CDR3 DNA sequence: TGTGCCAGCACGGTGGGACTAGGAGTACTCGGGGAGCTGTTTTTT.

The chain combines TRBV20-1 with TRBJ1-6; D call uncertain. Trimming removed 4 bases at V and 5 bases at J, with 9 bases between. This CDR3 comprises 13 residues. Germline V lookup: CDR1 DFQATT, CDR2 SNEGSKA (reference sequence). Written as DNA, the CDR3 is TGCAGTGCTATGGTTAATAATAATTCACCCCTCCACTTT. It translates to CSAMVNNNSPLHF.

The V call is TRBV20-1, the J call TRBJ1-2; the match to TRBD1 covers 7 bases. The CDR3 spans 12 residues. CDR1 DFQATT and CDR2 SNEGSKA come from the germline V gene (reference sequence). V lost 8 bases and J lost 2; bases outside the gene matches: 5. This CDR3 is CSPRGKNYGYTF. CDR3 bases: TGCAGTCCCAGGGGGAAAAACTATGGCTACACCTTC.

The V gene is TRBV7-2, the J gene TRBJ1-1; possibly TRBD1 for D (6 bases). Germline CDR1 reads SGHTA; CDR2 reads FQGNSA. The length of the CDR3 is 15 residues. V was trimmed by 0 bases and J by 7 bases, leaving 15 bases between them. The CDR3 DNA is TGTGCCAGCAGCTTAGCGTCAGGGGTGAGGGGTGAAGCTTTCTTT. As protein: CASSLASGVRGEAFF.

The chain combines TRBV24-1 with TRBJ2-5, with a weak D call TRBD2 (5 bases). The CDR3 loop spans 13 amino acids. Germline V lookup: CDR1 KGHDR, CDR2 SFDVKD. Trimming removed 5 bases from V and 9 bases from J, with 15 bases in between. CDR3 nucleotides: TGTGCCACCAGTGGTCGTCAGAAGGAGGCCCAGTACTTC. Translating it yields CATSGRQKEAQYF.

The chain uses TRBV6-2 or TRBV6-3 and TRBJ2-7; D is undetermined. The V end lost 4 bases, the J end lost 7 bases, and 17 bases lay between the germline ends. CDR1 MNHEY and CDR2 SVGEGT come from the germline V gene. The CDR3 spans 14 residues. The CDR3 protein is CASSSALDALEQYF. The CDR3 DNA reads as TGTGCCAGCAGTTCTGCCCTTGACGCCCTGGAGCAGTACTTC.

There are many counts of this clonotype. The CDR3 coding sequence is TGCGCCAGCAGCCAGGGGACGGTCTCCTACGAGCAGTACTTC. Amino acid sequence: CASSQGTVSYEQYF. The chain has TRBV4-3 and TRBJ2-7; TRBD1 or TRBD2 may be the D gene (5 bases each). V lost 3 bases and J lost 0, with 9 bases in between. CDR3 length equals 14 residues. The germline V gene encodes CDR1 LGHNA and CDR2 YSLEER.

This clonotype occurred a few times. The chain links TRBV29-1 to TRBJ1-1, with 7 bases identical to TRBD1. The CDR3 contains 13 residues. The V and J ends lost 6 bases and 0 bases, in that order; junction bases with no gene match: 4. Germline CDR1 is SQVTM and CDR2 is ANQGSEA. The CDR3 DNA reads TGCAGCGTAGGACAGGATCTGAACACTGAAGCTTTCTTT. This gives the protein CSVGQDLNTEAFF.

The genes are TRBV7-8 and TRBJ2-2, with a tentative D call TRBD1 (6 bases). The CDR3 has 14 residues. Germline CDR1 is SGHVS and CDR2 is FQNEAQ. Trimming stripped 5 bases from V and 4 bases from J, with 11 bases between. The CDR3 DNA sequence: TGTGCCAGCAGCCCAAACAGGGTCACCGGGGAGCTGTTTTTT. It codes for CASSPNRVTGELFF.

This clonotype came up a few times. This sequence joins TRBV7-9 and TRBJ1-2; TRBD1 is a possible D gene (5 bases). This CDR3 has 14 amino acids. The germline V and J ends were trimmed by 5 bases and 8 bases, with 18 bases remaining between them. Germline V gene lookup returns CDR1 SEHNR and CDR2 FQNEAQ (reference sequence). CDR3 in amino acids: CASSDRSAWGGYTF. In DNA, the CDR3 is TGTGCCAGCAGCGACCGCTCGGCATGGGGCGGCTACACCTTC.

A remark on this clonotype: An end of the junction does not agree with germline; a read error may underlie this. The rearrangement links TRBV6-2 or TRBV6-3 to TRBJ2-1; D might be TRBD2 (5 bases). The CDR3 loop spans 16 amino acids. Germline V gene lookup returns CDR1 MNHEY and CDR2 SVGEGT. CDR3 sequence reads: CASSYAADLSYKEQFF. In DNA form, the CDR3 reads TGTGCCAGCAGTTACGCAGCGGACCTCTCCTACAAGGAGCAGTTCTTC.

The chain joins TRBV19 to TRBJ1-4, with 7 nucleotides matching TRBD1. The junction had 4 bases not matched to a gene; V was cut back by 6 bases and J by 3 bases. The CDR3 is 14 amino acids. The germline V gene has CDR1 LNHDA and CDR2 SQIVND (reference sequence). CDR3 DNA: TGTGCCAGTAGGCCGGGACAGCCTAATGAAAAACTGTTTTTT. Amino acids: CASRPGQPNEKLFF.

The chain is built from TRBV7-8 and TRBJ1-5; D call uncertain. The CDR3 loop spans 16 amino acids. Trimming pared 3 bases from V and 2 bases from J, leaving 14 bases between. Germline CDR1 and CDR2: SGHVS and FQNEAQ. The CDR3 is CASSFEVNAGNQPQHF. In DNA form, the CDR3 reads TGTGCCAGCAGCTTCGAGGTAAATGCCGGCAATCAGCCCCAGCATTTT.